Described below is a single T cell receptor beta chain sequence and its context. Seattle patients were enrolled while actively infected and followed longitudinally. The CDR3 has 13 amino acids. Germline V CDR1 and CDR2: MNHEY, SVGAGI. The J segment lost 4 bases and the V segment lost 7 bases, leaving 5 bases of the junction unmatched. Methods used by the authors: Using reference gene primer amplification, nucleated cell counts were estimated. This table comes from immunoSEQ multiplex PCR, and its TCRdb copy is limited to in-frame clones, with some not included. V and J calls and clone size follow that table, whereas D and trimming were derived from the DNA. Of 300,000 to 400,000 clones listed, about 87% were seen once; the top ten hold under 3%. The data were taken from a study of blood T cell repertoires in COVID-19. Whole-study context: The study drew acute and convalescent COVID-19 samples from the United States, Italy and Spain. From T cells, B-cell-depleted T cells, or PBMCs came the material, which was cDNA or gDNA.

The sequence derives from a woman aged 55-70 years with COVID-19, enrolled during active disease. The rearrangement joins TRBV6-5 to TRBJ1-2; 8 positions agree with TRBD1. Sequenced material: peripheral blood. The CDR3 sequence: CASTDRGGYGYTF. CDR3 DNA: TGTGCCAGCACCGACAGGGGAGGCTATGGCTACACCTTC.